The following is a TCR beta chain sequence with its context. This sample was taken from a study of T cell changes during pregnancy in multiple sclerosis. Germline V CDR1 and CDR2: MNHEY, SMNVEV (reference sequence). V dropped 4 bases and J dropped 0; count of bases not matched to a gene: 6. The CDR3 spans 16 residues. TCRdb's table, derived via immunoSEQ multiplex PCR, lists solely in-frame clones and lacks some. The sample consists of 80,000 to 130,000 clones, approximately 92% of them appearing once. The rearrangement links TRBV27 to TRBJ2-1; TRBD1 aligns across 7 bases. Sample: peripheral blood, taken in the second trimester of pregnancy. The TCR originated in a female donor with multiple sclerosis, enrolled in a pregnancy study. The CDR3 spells CASSSFRQGSYNEQFF. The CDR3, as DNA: TGTGCCAGCAGTTCATTCCGACAGGGCTCCTACAATGAGCAGTTCTTC.